The 21 T cell receptor beta chains listed next were all sequenced from one sample in a study of blood T cell repertoires in COVID-19. The data were produced by immunoSEQ multiplex PCR, yet TCRdb's version contains in-frame clones alone and is incomplete. The sample lists hundreds of thousands of clones; approximately 80% were seen once. The material sequenced was peripheral blood. The origin of the receptors is a woman aged 40 to 50 with active or convalescent COVID-19.

The V call is TRBV13, the J call TRBJ2-7, with 10 bases that match TRBD1. With 8 bases clipped from V and 9 bases from J, the junction kept 16 bases outside the gene matches. This CDR3 region has 15 residues. CDR1 and CDR2 (germline): PRHDT, FYEKMQ (reference sequence). CDR3 DNA: TGTGCCAGCTCTCTTGGACAGGGGGTCTTATCGGGGCAGTACTTC. This codes for CASSLGQGVLSGQYF.

The chain couples TRBV30 to TRBJ2-4; TRBD2 is a possible D gene (6 bases). Trimming removed 4 bases from V and 1 base from J, with 8 bases in between. Germline V gene data show CDR1 as GTSNPN and CDR2 as SVGIG (reference sequence). The CDR3 sequence is 13 residues long. Written as DNA, the CDR3 is TGTGCCTGGACAGGGAGGGCCAAAAACATTCAGTACTTC. Amino acids: CAWTGRAKNIQYF.

This clone came up once. The V gene is TRBV3-1 (or the pseudogene TRBV3-2), the J gene TRBJ1-4; 10 bases agree with TRBD1. V shed 4 bases, J shed 5 bases, and the junction held 4 bases outside the gene matches. CDR3 length equals 15 residues. Germline V gene sequence: CDR1 LGHDT, CDR2 YNNKEL (reference sequence). The CDR3 nucleotides read TGTGCCAGCAGCCTTCCGGGACAGGGGAATGAAAAACTGTTTTTT. It codes for CASSLPGQGNEKLFF.

V gene TRBV9 combines with J gene TRBJ1-2; D is uncertain. The ends were cut back, 4 bases at V and 7 bases at J, with 26 bases in the middle. Germline V gene sequence: CDR1 SGDLS, CDR2 YYNGEE. The CDR3 is 17 amino acids. CDR3 DNA sequence: TGTGCCAGCAGCCCCACGGGGAGGGCCCCCCCCGAGGGTGGCTACACCTTC. Protein sequence: CASSPTGRAPPEGGYTF.

The chain couples TRBV30 to TRBJ1-5, with D possibly TRBD1 on 6 matching bases. This CDR3 has 12 residues. Per the germline V gene, CDR1 is GTSNPN and CDR2 is SVGIG (reference sequence). V was clipped by 4 bases and J by 5 bases, with 9 bases between them. This chain's CDR3 is CAWNGGDQPQHF. CDR3 DNA sequence: TGTGCCTGGAATGGGGGCGATCAGCCCCAGCATTTT.

The chain joins TRBV18 to TRBJ2-7; 9 nucleotides align to TRBD2. Germline CDR1 is KGHSH and CDR2 is LQKENI. The CDR3 runs 18 residues. Germline trimming cut 6 bases from V and 0 bases from J; bases unmatched to any gene: 15. The CDR3 bases are TGTGCCAGCTCGCCGCAGGGATCGGCTAGCGGGGTCTCCTACGAGCAGTACTTC. As protein: CASSPQGSASGVSYEQYF.

V is TRBV28 and J is TRBJ1-2, with D unresolved. The CDR3 is made up of 14 amino acids. Germline V gene data show CDR1 as MDHEN and CDR2 as SYDVKM. Trimming shortened V by 6 bases and J by 6 bases, and 17 bases separated the two germline ends. The CDR3 loop reads CASSPGSTRDGYTF. Here the CDR3 DNA reads TGTGCCAGCAGCCCGGGTTCCACTAGGGATGGCTACACCTTC.

This clone was picked up many times. V is TRBV10-3 and J is TRBJ2-7, with TRBD2 identical over 8 bases. The V and J ends lost 4 bases and 0 bases, in that order; junction bases with no gene match: 17. Germline V gene data show CDR1 as ENHRY and CDR2 as SYGVKD. CDR3 size: 19 residues. CDR3 DNA sequence: TGTGCCATCAGTGCCACGTGGGAGGGCGGGGGGCGAACCTCCTACGAGCAGTACTTC. Translated: CAISATWEGGGRTSYEQYF.

This sequence joins TRBV21-1 and TRBJ2-3; the listed D gene, TRBD2, was not tested against the DNA. TRBV21-1 is marked as a pseudogene. The CDR3 is 18 amino acids. CDR3 loop: CASRVGLAGGRSTDTQYF. The CDR3 DNA reads as TGTGCCAGCCGCGTAGGACTAGCGGGGGGGCGGAGCACAGATACGCAGTATTTT.

In its sample, this clone was seen a few times. The rearrangement uses TRBV6-5 and TRBJ2-3, with 12 bases lining up with TRBD1. The germline gives CDR1 MNHEY, CDR2 SVGAGI. The CDR3 covers 15 residues. The junction had 6 bases not matched to a gene; V was cut back by 6 bases and J by 5 bases. The CDR3 region has the DNA TGTGCCAGCAGACCGGGGACAGGGGGCAGAGATACGCAGTATTTT. Amino acid sequence: CASRPGTGGRDTQYF.

The chain combines TRBV2 with TRBJ2-7, with 8 bases identical to TRBD1. Per germline, CDR1 SNHLY and CDR2 FYNNEI. This CDR3 contains 13 residues. V lost 4 bases to trimming and J lost 6 bases; unmatched junction nucleotides: 5. CDR3: CASSVDRVGEQYF. The CDR3 nucleotides are TGTGCCAGCAGTGTGGACAGGGTGGGCGAGCAGTACTTC.

This sequence joins TRBV5-1 and TRBJ2-7, with 11 bases lining up with TRBD1. The CDR3 is 14 amino acids. V trimming: 4 bases; J trimming: 5 bases; junction bases outside the gene matches: 5. In germline, CDR1 is SGHRS, CDR2 YFSETQ. The CDR3 is CASSRDRGTDEQYF. The CDR3 coding sequence is TGCGCCAGCAGCCGGGACAGGGGGACGGACGAGCAGTACTTC.

The chain combines TRBV19 with TRBJ1-3; possible D gene TRBD1, 6 bases. Trimming removed 7 bases at V and 3 bases at J, with 16 bases between. CDR1 and CDR2 from the germline V gene are LNHDA and SQIVND (reference sequence). The CDR3 is 15 amino acids. CDR3 residues: CASTKTPDSGNTIYF. As DNA, the CDR3 is TGTGCCAGTACCAAAACTCCGGACAGTGGAAACACCATATATTTT.

CDR3 nucleotide sequence: TGTGCCAGCAGCCGTACTCAAAGTAGCTCTGGAAACACCATATATTTT. This gives the protein CASSRTQSSSGNTIYF. The chain recombines TRBV3-1 (or the pseudogene TRBV3-2) with TRBJ1-3; D remains ambiguous. Germline V gene data show CDR1 as LGHDT and CDR2 as YNNKEL (reference sequence). The length of the CDR3 is 16 residues. Trimming left V 4 bases short and J 0 bases short, with 13 bases between.

The rearrangement links TRBV27 to TRBJ2-3; 11 nucleotides agree with TRBD2. The J segment lost 4 bases and the V segment lost 5 bases, leaving 8 bases of the junction unmatched. The V gene's germline CDR1 is MNHEY and CDR2 SMNVEV (reference sequence). The CDR3 has 16 residues. The CDR3 sequence: CASSVFLAGGPDTQYF. CDR3 coding DNA: TGTGCCAGCAGTGTCTTTCTAGCGGGGGGTCCAGATACGCAGTATTTT.

This chain links TRBV19 with TRBJ2-5; 10 bases agree with TRBD2. This CDR3 comprises 13 residues. Looked up from germline, CDR1 is LNHDA and CDR2 is SQIVND (reference sequence). V dropped 10 bases and J dropped 6; count of bases not matched to a gene: 8. The chain's CDR3 is CATTTAGGKTQYF. The CDR3 nucleotides read TGTGCCACCACTACAGCGGGGGGGAAGACCCAGTACTTC.

The rearrangement links TRBV4-2 to TRBJ2-7; D perhaps matches TRBD1 (5 bases). This CDR3 is 14 amino acids long. With 5 bases removed from V and 1 base from J, the gap between germline ends came to 12 bases. Germline-derived CDR1 and CDR2 are LGHNA and YNFKEQ. The CDR3 region is CASSEKRGSYEQYF. CDR3 in DNA: TGTGCCAGCAGCGAAAAAAGGGGTTCCTACGAGCAGTACTTC.

This rearrangement joins TRBV29-1 to TRBJ2-3; 7 bases match TRBD1. Germline values: CDR1 SQVTM, CDR2 ANQGSEA. The CDR3 runs 15 residues. V was pared by 2 bases and J by 3 bases, with 8 bases of the junction left unmatched. CDR3 residues: CSVEMDDRDTDTQYF. Written as DNA, the CDR3 is TGCAGCGTTGAAATGGACGACAGGGATACAGATACGCAGTATTTT.

V is TRBV19 and J is TRBJ1-1; D unclear. Germline lookup yields CDR1 LNHDA and CDR2 SQIVND (reference sequence). Trimming shortened V by 1 base and J by 0 bases, and 9 bases separated the two germline ends. CDR3 size: 15 residues. This CDR3 is CASSIGTNMNTEAFF. The CDR3 nucleotides are TGTGCCAGTAGTATAGGAACTAATATGAACACTGAAGCTTTCTTT.

This clone appeared once. The chain carries TRBV7-3 and TRBJ2-1, with a tentative D call TRBD2 (5 bases). V dropped 5 bases and J dropped 9 bases, with 20 bases sitting between them. Germline lookup yields CDR1 SGHTA and CDR2 FQGTGA. This CDR3 is built from 15 residues. CDR3 in amino acids: CASSPQPSSPGEQFF. The CDR3 DNA sequence: TGTGCCAGCAGCCCTCAACCATCTAGCCCCGGTGAGCAGTTCTTC.

The chain carries TRBV19 and TRBJ1-2; maybe TRBD1 (6 bases). CDR1 and CDR2 (germline): LNHDA, SQIVND (reference sequence). V dropped 6 bases and J dropped 2 bases, with 13 bases sitting between them. The CDR3 consists of 14 residues. The CDR3 coding sequence is TGTGCCAGTAGCCTTACAGGGTACAACTATGGCTACACCTTC. It encodes CASSLTGYNYGYTF. Together with reference TRBV19 and TRBJ1-2, the CDR3 gives the full variable domain: DGGITQSPKYLFRKEGQNVTLSCEQNLNHDAMYWYRQDPGQGLRLIYYSQIVNDFQKGDIAEGYSVSREKKESFPLTVTSAQKNPTAFYLCASSLTGYNYGYTFGSGTRLTVV.